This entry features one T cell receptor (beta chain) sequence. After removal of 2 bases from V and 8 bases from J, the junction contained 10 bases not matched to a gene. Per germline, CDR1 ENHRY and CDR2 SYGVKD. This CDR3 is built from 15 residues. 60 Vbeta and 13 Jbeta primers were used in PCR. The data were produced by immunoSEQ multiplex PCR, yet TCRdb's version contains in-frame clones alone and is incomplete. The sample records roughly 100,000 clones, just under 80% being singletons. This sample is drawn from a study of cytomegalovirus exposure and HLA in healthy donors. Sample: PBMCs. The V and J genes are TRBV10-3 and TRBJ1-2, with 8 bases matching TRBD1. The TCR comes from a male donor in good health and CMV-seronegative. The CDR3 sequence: CAISEAGGGIGGYTF. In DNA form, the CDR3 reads TGTGCCATCAGTGAGGCAGGGGGCGGAATCGGAGGCTACACCTTC.